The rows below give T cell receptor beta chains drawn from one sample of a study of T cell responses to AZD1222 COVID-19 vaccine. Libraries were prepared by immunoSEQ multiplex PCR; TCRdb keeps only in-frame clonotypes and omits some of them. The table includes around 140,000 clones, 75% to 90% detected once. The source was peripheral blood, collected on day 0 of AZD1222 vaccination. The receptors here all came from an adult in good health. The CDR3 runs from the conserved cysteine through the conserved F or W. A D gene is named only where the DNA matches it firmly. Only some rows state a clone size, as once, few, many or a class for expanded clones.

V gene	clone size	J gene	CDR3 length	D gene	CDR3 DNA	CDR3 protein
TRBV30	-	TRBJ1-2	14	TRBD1	TGTGCCTGCGAATTTCCGGGACAGGGCTATGGCTACACCTTC	CACEFPGQGYGYTF
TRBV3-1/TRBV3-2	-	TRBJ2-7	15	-	TGTGCCAGCAGCCAGCGAGACGGATTCTCCTACGAGCAGTACTTC	CASSQRDGFSYEQYF
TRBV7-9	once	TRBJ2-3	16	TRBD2	TGTGCCAGCAGCTTAGAAGGGACTAGTACCACAGATACGCAGTATTTT	CASSLEGTSTTDTQYF
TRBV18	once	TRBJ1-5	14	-	TGTGCCAGCTCACCACAGGGATTCAATCAGCCCCAGCATTTT	CASSPQGFNQPQHF
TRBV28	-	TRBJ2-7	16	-	TGTGCCAGCAGCCTTCCGGGGTCCGGGGCAGACTACGAGCAGTACTTC	CASSLPGSGADYEQYF
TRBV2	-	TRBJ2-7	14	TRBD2	TGTGCCAGCAGTCAACTAGCGGGGGGCCGGGAGCAGTACTTC	CASSQLAGGREQYF
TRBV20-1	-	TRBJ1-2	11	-	TGCAGTGCCGACTGGAGGTATGGCTACACCTTC	CSADWRYGYTF
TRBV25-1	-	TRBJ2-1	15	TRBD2	TGTGCCAGCCGCCCAGCGGGAGGGCCGGGCAATGAGCAGTTCTTC	CASRPAGGPGNEQFF
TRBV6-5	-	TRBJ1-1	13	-	TGTGCCAGCAGCCGAGAGGGGAACACTGAAGCTTTCTTT	CASSREGNTEAFF
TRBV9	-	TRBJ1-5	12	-	TGTGCCAGCAGCCCAGGGGATCAGCCCCAGCATTTT	CASSPGDQPQHF
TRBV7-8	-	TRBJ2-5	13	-	TGTGCCAGCAGCCCGGCCCCGTTGGAGACCCAGTACTTC	CASSPAPLETQYF
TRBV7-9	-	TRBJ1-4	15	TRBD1	TGTGCCAGCAGCTCGGACAGGGGGCGAGATGAAAAACTGTTTTTT	CASSSDRGRDEKLFF
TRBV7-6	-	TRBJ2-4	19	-	TGTGCCAGCAGCGCCCGGGGTTGGGGCAGGGGAGTCGCCAAAAACATTCAGTACTTC	CASSARGWGRGVAKNIQYF
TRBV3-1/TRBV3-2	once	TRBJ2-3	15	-	TGTGCCAGCAGCTTCAGGGGTCCCAGCACAGATACGCAGTATTTT	CASSFRGPSTDTQYF
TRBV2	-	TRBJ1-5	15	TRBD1	TGTGCCAGCAGTCGCAGGGGGCACCTCAATCAGCCCCAGCATTTT	CASSRRGHLNQPQHF
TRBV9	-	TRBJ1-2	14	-	TGTGCCAGCAGCGGTCGGTTTTCGAACTATGGCTACACCTTC	CASSGRFSNYGYTF
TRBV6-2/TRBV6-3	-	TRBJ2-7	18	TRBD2	TGTGCCAGCAGTTACTCGATCGGCCCGGGACTAGCAGACTTTGAGCAGTACTTC	CASSYSIGPGLADFEQYF
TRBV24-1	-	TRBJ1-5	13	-	TGTGCCACCAGTGATTTTAGGGGCCAGCCCCAGCATTTT	CATSDFRGQPQHF
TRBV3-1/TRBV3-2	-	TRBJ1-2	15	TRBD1	TGTGCCAGCAGCCCCAGGGACAGGGAGGGAGCTGGCTACACCTTC	CASSPRDREGAGYTF
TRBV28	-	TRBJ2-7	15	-	TGTGCCAGCAGTTTATCGAGGGGAATAAGGTACGAGCAGTACTTC	CASSLSRGIRYEQYF
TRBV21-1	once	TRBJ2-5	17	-	TGTGCCAGCAGCAAAGCGTTGGACAGGGGGCTTCAAGAGACCCAGTACTTC	CASSKALDRGLQETQYF
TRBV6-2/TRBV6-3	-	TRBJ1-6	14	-	TGTGCCAGCAGTTCAGGGCGGTCTGATTCACCCCTCCACTTT	CASSSGRSDSPLHF
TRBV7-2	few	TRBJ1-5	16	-	TGTGCCAGCAGCCTCACAGGGACTGATAGCAATCAGCCCCAGCATTTT	CASSLTGTDSNQPQHF
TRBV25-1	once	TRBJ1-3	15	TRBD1	TGTGCCAGCAGCGGACAGGGAAATGTTAGAACCACCATATATTTT	CASSGQGNVRTTIYF
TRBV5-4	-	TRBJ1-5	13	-	TGTGCCAGCAGCTTTGGAGGAGATCAGCCCCAGCATTTT	CASSFGGDQPQHF
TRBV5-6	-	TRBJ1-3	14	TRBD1	TGTGCCAGCAGCACGCCGGGACAGCTGGACACCATATATTTT	CASSTPGQLDTIYF
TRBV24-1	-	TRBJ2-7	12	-	TGTGCCACCATGGACGCAGAATACGAGCAGTACTTC	CATMDAEYEQYF
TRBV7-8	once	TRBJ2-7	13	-	TGTGCCAGCAGCTTACCCCAACGACACGAGCAGTACTTC	CASSLPQRHEQYF
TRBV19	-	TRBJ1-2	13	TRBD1	TGTGCCAGTAGTCAGGGACAGGCTTATGGCTACACCTTC	CASSQGQAYGYTF
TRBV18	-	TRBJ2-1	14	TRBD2	TGTGCCAGCTTCGGGACTAGCGGGGTGGTGGAGCAGTTCTTC	CASFGTSGVVEQFF
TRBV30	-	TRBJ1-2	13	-	TGTGCCTGGGCGCCACAGTCCCCTTCGGGCTACACCTTC	CAWAPQSPSGYTF
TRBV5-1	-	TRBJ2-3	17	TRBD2	TGCGCCAGCAGCCCCCCACTAGCGGGAGGGCAGGGAGATACGCAGTATTTT	CASSPPLAGGQGDTQYF
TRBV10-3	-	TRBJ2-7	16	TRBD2	TGTGCCATCAAGACTAGCGGGGGGGCGCCGAGCTACGAGCAGTACTTC	CAIKTSGGAPSYEQYF
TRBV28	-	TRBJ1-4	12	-	TGTGCCAGCAAGACAACTAATGAAAAACTGTTTTTT	CASKTTNEKLFF
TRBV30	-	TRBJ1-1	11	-	TGTGCCTGGAAAGCAAACACTGAAGCTTTCTTT	CAWKANTEAFF
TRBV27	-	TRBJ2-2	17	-	TGTGCCAGCACCTGGGGACCACGAAATCTGAACACCGGGGAGCTGTTTTTT	CASTWGPRNLNTGELFF
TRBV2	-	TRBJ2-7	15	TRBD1	TGTGCCAGCAGATATTTCCGGGACAGGGAGGTCAAGCAGTACTTC	CASRYFRDREVKQYF
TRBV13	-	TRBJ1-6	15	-	TGTGCCAGCAGCTTAACGGGACGACCCATTCCACCCCTCCACTTT	CASSLTGRPIPPLHF
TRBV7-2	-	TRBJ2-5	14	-	TGTGCCAGCAGCTCCGGTGGGACCCAAGAGACCCAGTACTTC	CASSSGGTQETQYF
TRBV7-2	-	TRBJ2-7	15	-	TGTGCCAGCAGCTTACACGGGGGCCCGTCCTACGAGCAGTACTTC	CASSLHGGPSYEQYF